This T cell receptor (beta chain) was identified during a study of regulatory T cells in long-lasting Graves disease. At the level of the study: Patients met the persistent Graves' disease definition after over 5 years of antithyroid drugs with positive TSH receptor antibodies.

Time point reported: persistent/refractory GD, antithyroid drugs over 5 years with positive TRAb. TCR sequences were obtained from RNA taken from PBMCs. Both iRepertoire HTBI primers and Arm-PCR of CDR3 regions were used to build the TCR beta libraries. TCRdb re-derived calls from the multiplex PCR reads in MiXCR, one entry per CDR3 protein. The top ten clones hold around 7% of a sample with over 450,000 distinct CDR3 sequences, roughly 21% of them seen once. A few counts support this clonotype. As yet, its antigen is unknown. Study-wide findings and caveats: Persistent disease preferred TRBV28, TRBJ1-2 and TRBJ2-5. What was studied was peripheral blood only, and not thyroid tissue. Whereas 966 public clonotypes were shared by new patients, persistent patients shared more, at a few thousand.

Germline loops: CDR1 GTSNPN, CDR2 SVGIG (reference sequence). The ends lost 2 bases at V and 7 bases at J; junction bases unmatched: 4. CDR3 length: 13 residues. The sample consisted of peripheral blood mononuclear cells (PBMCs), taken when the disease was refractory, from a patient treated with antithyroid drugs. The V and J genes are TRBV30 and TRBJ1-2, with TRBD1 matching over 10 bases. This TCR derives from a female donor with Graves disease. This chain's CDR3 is CAWSSGTGAGYTF. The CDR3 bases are TGTGCCTGGAGTTCCGGGACAGGGGCTGGCTACACCTTC.